The TCR beta chain described here comes from a study of T cell repertoires in cytomegalovirus infection. This clonotype showed up just a few times. The antigen is not known. Germline assignment: CDR1 LNHDA and CDR2 SQIVND (reference sequence). The CDR3 extends over 14 amino acids. Trimming removed 5 bases at V and 6 bases at J, with 14 bases between. One entry per CDR3 protein results from TCRdb running MiXCR on the reads. In the table there are around 900,000 distinct CDR3 sequences, around 30% of which are singletons. Findings of the study overall: Cumulative public TCR beta family frequency identified CMV carriers with the relevant HLA.

The chain combines TRBV19 with TRBJ1-5; D may be TRBD1 (6 bases). The input for sequencing was cultured CD8+ T cells from PBMCs, taken from culture after CMV antigen stimulation. The receptor was isolated from a human donor in good health (CMV status not recorded). Some clones in this sample may be carry-over from other donors' samples. The CDR3 sequence is CASSFETGTQPQHF. The CDR3 DNA reads as TGTGCCAGTAGTTTCGAAACAGGGACTCAGCCCCAGCATTTT. Full variable domain (remainder filled in from reference TRBV19 and TRBJ1-5): DGGITQSPKYLFRKEGQNVTLSCEQNLNHDAMYWYRQDPGQGLRLIYYSQIVNDFQKGDIAEGYSVSREKKESFPLTVTSAQKNPTAFYLCASSFETGTQPQHFGDGTRLSIL.